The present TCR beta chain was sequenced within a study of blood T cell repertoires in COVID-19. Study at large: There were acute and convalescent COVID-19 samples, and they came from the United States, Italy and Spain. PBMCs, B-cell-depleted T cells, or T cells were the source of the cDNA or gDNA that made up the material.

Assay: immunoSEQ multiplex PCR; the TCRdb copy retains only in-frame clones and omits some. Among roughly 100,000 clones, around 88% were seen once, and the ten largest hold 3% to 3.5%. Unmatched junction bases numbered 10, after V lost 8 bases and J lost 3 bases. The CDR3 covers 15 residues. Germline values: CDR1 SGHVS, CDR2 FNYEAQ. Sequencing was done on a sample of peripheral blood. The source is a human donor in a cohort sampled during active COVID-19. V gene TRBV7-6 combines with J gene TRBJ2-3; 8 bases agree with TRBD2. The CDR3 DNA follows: TGTGCCAGCTCTCCCGGCGGGGGGCTTACAGATACGCAGTATTTT. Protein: CASSPGGGLTDTQYF.